Listed below are T cell receptor beta chains from one sample, sequenced in a study of blood T cell repertoires in COVID-19. Some clones are missing from TCRdb's copy, which holds only in-frame ones; the method was immunoSEQ multiplex PCR. The data contain 140,000 to 150,000 clones, approximately 80% of them singletons. Sequences were obtained from peripheral blood. These receptors came from a woman aged 45-60 years with acute or convalescent COVID-19. The CDR3 runs from the conserved cysteine through the conserved F or W. A D gene is named only where the DNA matches it firmly. The size entry is marked missing in some rows and otherwise reads once, few, many or a size class.

V	D	J	size	CDR3	DNA
TRBV5-1	TRBD1	TRBJ1-6	-	CASSLGTGGNSPLHF	TGCGCCAGCAGCTTAGGGACAGGGGGAAATTCACCCCTCCACTTT
TRBV27	TRBD1	TRBJ1-6	-	CASSSQGVIQVLHF	TGTGCCAGCAGCTCCCAGGGGGTAATTCAAGTCCTCCACTTT
TRBV6-2/TRBV6-3	-	TRBJ1-4	-	CASSYSPGGSTNEKLFF	TGTGCCAGCAGTTACTCTCCGGGGGGATCAACTAATGAAAAACTGTTTTTT
TRBV6-2/TRBV6-3	-	TRBJ1-2	-	CASSPPTLFYGYTF	TGTGCCAGCAGTCCACCGACACTTTTCTATGGCTACACCTTC
TRBV12-3/TRBV12-4	-	TRBJ2-7	-	CASSFHSYEQYF	TGTGCCAGCAGTTTCCACAGCTACGAGCAGTACTTC
TRBV20-1	-	TRBJ1-2	-	CSAQNTGYTF	TGCAGTGCTCAAAACACTGGCTACACCTTC
TRBV25-1	-	TRBJ1-2	few	CASSQHSYGYTF	TGTGCCAGCAGCCAACACAGCTATGGCTACACCTTC
TRBV7-9	TRBD1	TRBJ2-2	few	CASSIPLGGLNTGELFF	TGTGCCAGCAGCATACCTCTAGGGGGCCTGAACACCGGGGAGCTGTTTTTT
TRBV2	TRBD1	TRBJ2-5	-	CASSPAPQGYQETQYF	TGTGCCAGCAGTCCAGCCCCACAGGGGTACCAAGAGACCCAGTACTTC
TRBV7-2	-	TRBJ1-6	-	CASSFQGSYNSPLHF	TGTGCCAGCAGCTTTCAGGGTTCCTATAATTCACCCCTCCACTTT
TRBV18	-	TRBJ1-3	once	CASSPTLSTGYSGNTIYF	TGTGCCAGCTCACCAACACTTTCGACAGGTTACTCTGGAAACACCATATATTTT
TRBV15	TRBD1	TRBJ2-1	-	CATSSTWGDRAYNEQFF	TGTGCCACCAGCTCTACCTGGGGGGACAGGGCCTACAATGAGCAGTTCTTC
TRBV4-2	TRBD1	TRBJ2-1	-	CASSGIGQAADEQFF	TGTGCCAGCAGCGGCATCGGACAGGCGGCCGATGAGCAGTTCTTC
TRBV6-1	-	TRBJ1-3	-	CASSETGGLGNTIYF	TGTGCCAGCAGTGAAACTGGAGGATTGGGAAACACCATATATTTT
TRBV6-5	-	TRBJ1-1	-	CASSQPLTVTVFF	TGTGCCAGCAGCCAACCCCTGACAGTCACTGTTTTCTTT
TRBV27	-	TRBJ2-7	-	CASSFGGAAREQYF	TGTGCCAGCAGTTTCGGCGGGGCGGCCCGCGAGCAGTACTTC
TRBV19	TRBD2	TRBJ2-1	-	CASSPGGPYEQFF	TGTGCCAGTTCTCCGGGGGGGCCTTATGAGCAGTTCTTC
TRBV3-1/TRBV3-2	TRBD2	TRBJ2-2	-	CASSQNGGAFGELFF	TGTGCCAGCAGCCAAAACGGGGGGGCTTTCGGGGAGCTGTTTTTT
TRBV6-4	TRBD2	TRBJ2-3	-	CASSRSGGAADTQYF	TGTGCCAGCAGTCGAAGCGGGGGGGCTGCAGATACGCAGTATTTT
TRBV6-4	TRBD1	TRBJ1-2	few	CASRRKGTVYGYTF	TGTGCCAGCAGGCGAAAAGGGACAGTTTATGGCTACACCTTC
TRBV7-2	TRBD1	TRBJ2-7	-	CASSLAGTGNFHEQYF	TGTGCCAGCAGCTTAGCGGGGACAGGAAATTTCCACGAGCAGTACTTC
TRBV18	-	TRBJ1-2	-	CASSRSQTEQYGYTF	TGTGCCAGCTCACGGTCTCAGACGGAGCAATATGGCTACACCTTC
TRBV7-6	-	TRBJ2-3	-	CASSTLATGTDTQYF	TGTGCCAGCAGCACACTAGCAACAGGCACAGATACGCAGTATTTT
TRBV19	TRBD1	TRBJ2-1	-	CASSILSGTGSNEQFF	TGTGCCAGTAGTATCCTGTCCGGGACAGGGAGTAATGAGCAGTTCTTC
TRBV6-5	-	TRBJ2-2	-	CASKVDRSSTGELFF	TGTGCCAGCAAGGTCGACAGGTCGAGCACCGGGGAGCTGTTTTTT
TRBV10-3	TRBD1	TRBJ2-2	-	CAIKSRPGQGDTGELFF	TGTGCCATCAAGTCCCGCCCGGGGCAGGGGGACACCGGGGAGCTGTTTTTT
TRBV5-4	-	TRBJ1-1	-	CASSFGGRVTEAFF	TGTGCCAGCAGCTTCGGGGGGCGGGTCACTGAAGCTTTCTTT
TRBV6-2/TRBV6-3	-	TRBJ2-7	once	CASSYLAGAYEQYF	TGTGCCAGCAGTTACCTAGCCGGCGCCTACGAGCAGTACTTC
TRBV6-5	TRBD1	TRBJ1-2	few	CASSSVTGESGYTF	TGTGCCAGCAGTTCGGTGACAGGGGAGAGTGGCTACACCTTC
TRBV7-3	-	TRBJ2-1	-	CASSLGFGGEQFF	TGTGCCAGCAGCTTAGGATTCGGGGGTGAGCAGTTCTTC
TRBV5-6	TRBD2	TRBJ2-3	-	CASSWGLAGTTDTQYF	TGTGCCAGCAGCTGGGGACTAGCGGGGACCACAGATACGCAGTATTTT
TRBV3-1/TRBV3-2	-	TRBJ1-6	-	CASSLGQYNSPLHF	TGTGCCAGCAGCCTCGGACAGTATAATTCACCCCTCCACTTT
TRBV6-1	-	TRBJ2-5	-	CASSENRERGQETQYF	TGTGCCAGCAGTGAGAACAGGGAGAGGGGGCAAGAGACCCAGTACTTC
TRBV7-7	TRBD2	TRBJ2-1	-	CASSFSPLAQPYNEQFF	TGTGCCAGCAGCTTTTCCCCACTAGCGCAACCTTACAATGAGCAGTTCTTC
TRBV28	TRBD1	TRBJ1-2	-	CASRLTGDYGYTF	TGTGCCAGCAGGCTGACAGGGGACTATGGCTACACCTTC
TRBV12-3/TRBV12-4	-	TRBJ2-7	-	CASSSTTTYEQYF	TGTGCCAGCAGTAGCACTACCACCTACGAGCAGTACTTC
TRBV7-2	TRBD2	TRBJ2-3	-	CASSLALSSGADTQYF	TGTGCCAGCAGCTTAGCGCTGTCTAGCGGGGCCGATACGCAGTATTTT
TRBV7-2	TRBD1	TRBJ2-7	-	CASGTGQGIAYEQYF	TGTGCCAGCGGCACGGGACAGGGAATCGCCTACGAGCAGTACTTC
TRBV5-6	TRBD2	TRBJ2-1	-	CASSFGLAGGNEQFF	TGTGCCAGCAGCTTCGGACTAGCGGGGGGGAATGAGCAGTTCTTC
TRBV7-2	-	TRBJ2-2	-	CASSSYLGANTGELFF	TGTGCCAGCAGCTCGTACCTCGGGGCGAACACCGGGGAGCTGTTTTTT
TRBV13	TRBD2	TRBJ2-2	few	CASSPGRAGELFF	TGTGCCAGCAGCCCTGGGAGGGCTGGGGAGCTGTTTTTT
TRBV18	TRBD2	TRBJ2-2	-	CASSPLAGGSTGELFF	TGTGCCAGCTCGCCACTAGCGGGGGGAAGTACCGGGGAGCTGTTTTTT
TRBV9	TRBD2	TRBJ2-1	-	CASSVGGGSYNEQFF	TGTGCCAGCAGCGTAGGCGGGGGCTCCTACAATGAGCAGTTCTTC
TRBV5-1	TRBD2	TRBJ2-3	-	CARSIRAGGEDTQYF	TGCGCCCGCAGCATCAGGGCGGGGGGGGAGGATACGCAGTATTTT
TRBV6-2/TRBV6-3	-	TRBJ2-7	-	CASSYAGTGQDEQYF	TGTGCCAGCAGTTATGCCGGAACAGGGCAGGACGAGCAGTACTTC
TRBV2	-	TRBJ1-4	few	CASSGGTVGEKLFF	TGTGCCAGCAGTGGGGGCACAGTCGGCGAAAAACTGTTTTTT